This TCR beta chain was recorded in a study of blood T cell repertoires in COVID-19. Study-level background: COVID-19 samples, acute and convalescent, were from the United States, Italy and Spain.

As handled by the study authors: The authors estimated nucleated cell counts from reference gene primer amplification. The method was immunoSEQ multiplex PCR; TCRdb's version includes in-frame clones alone and lacks a portion of them. The V and J calls and clone size were taken over from that table, and D and trimming were inferred from the DNA. The sample lists 30,000 to 45,000 clones; approximately 90% were seen once. Germline V gene data show CDR1 as LGHDT and CDR2 as YNNKEL (reference sequence). The CDR3 is 17 residues long. The germline V and J ends were trimmed by 0 bases and 6 bases, with 17 bases remaining between them.

V is TRBV3-1 (or the pseudogene TRBV3-2) and J is TRBJ2-2; no firm D call. The origin of this receptor is a human donor in a cohort sampled during active COVID-19. The specimen sequenced was peripheral blood. CDR3 nucleotide sequence: TGTGCCAGCAGCCAAGAGTATCTGGATTTGAGGTCCGGGGAGCTGTTTTTT. It is translated as CASSQEYLDLRSGELFF.